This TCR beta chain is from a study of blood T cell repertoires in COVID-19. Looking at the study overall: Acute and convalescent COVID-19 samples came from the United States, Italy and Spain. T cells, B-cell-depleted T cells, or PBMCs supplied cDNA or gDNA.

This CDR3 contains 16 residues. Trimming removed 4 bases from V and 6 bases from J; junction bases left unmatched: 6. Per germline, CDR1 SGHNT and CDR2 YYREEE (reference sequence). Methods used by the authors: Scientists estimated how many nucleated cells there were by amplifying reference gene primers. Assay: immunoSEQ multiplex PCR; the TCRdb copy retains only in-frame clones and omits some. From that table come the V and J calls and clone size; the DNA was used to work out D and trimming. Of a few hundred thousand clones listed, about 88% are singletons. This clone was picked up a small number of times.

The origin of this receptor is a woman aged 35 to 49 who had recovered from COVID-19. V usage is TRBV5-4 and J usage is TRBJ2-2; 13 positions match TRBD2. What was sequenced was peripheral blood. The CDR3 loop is CASSPGLAGVAGELFF. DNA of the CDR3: TGTGCCAGCAGCCCCGGACTAGCGGGAGTGGCCGGGGAGCTGTTTTTT.